The text below deals with one T cell receptor (beta chain). TCRdb independently ran MiXCR on the RT-PCR reads; one entry per CDR3 protein. This table holds almost 700,000 distinct CDR3 sequences, about 14% found once. The CDR3 is made up of 15 amino acids. V was pared by 4 bases and J by 5 bases, with 8 bases of the junction left unmatched. Sequenced input: memory CD4+ T cells from blood. The receptor was derived from a female donor in good health, serving as a healthy control. V usage is TRBV12-3 or TRBV12-4 and J usage is TRBJ1-1; 9 positions agree with TRBD1. CDR3 coding DNA: TGTGCCAGCAGTTCAAGGACAGGGGTTTTGACTGAAGCTTTCTTT. This sequence encodes CASSSRTGVLTEAFF.